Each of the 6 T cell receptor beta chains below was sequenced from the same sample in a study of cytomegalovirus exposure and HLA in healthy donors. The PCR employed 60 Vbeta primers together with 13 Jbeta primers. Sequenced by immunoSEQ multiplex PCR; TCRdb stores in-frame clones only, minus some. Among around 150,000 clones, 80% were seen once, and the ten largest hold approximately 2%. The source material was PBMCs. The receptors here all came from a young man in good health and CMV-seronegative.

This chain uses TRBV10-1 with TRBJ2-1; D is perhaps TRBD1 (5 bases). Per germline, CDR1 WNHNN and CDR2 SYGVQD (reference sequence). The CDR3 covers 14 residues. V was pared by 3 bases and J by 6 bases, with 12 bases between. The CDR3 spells CASSESGAINEQFF. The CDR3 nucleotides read TGCGCCAGCAGTGAATCTGGGGCTATCAATGAGCAGTTCTTC.

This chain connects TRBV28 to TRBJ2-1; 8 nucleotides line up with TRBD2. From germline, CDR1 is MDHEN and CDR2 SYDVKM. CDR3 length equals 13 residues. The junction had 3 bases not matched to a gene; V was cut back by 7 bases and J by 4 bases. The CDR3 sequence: CASTSSGYNEQFF. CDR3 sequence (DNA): TGTGCCAGCACGTCTAGCGGGTACAATGAGCAGTTCTTC.

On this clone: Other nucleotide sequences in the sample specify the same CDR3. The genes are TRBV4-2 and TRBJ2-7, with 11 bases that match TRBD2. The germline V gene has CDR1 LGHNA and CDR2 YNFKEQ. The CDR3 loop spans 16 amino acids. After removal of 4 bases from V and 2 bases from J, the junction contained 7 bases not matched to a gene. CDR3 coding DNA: TGTGCCAGCAGCCCCAGGGTAGCGGGGGGGGCCTACGAGCAGTACTTC. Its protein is CASSPRVAGGAYEQYF.

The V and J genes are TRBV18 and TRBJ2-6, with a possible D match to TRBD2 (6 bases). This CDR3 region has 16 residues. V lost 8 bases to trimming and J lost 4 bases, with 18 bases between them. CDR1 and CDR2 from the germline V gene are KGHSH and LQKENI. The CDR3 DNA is TGTGCCAGCCCGCCCCAGGAGGGAGCCGGGGCCAACGTCCTGACTTTC. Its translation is CASPPQEGAGANVLTF.

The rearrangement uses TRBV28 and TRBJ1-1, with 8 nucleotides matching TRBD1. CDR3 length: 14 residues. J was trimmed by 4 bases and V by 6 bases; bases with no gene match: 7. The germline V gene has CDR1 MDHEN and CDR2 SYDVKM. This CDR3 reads CASRSGGAGTEAFF. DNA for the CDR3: TGTGCCAGCAGGTCAGGGGGCGCAGGCACTGAAGCTTTCTTT. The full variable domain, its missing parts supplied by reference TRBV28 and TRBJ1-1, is DVKVTQSSRYLVKRTGEKVFLECVQDMDHENMFWYRQDPGLGLRLIYFSYDVKMKEKGDIPEGYSVSREKKERFSLILESASTNQTSMYLCASRSGGAGTEAFFGQGTRLTVV.

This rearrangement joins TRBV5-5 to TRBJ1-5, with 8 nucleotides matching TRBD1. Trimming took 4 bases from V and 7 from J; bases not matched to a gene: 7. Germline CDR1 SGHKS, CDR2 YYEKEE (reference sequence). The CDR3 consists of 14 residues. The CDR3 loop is CASSVGTGQQPQHF. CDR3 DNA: TGTGCCAGCAGCGTCGGGACAGGTCAACAGCCCCAGCATTTT.